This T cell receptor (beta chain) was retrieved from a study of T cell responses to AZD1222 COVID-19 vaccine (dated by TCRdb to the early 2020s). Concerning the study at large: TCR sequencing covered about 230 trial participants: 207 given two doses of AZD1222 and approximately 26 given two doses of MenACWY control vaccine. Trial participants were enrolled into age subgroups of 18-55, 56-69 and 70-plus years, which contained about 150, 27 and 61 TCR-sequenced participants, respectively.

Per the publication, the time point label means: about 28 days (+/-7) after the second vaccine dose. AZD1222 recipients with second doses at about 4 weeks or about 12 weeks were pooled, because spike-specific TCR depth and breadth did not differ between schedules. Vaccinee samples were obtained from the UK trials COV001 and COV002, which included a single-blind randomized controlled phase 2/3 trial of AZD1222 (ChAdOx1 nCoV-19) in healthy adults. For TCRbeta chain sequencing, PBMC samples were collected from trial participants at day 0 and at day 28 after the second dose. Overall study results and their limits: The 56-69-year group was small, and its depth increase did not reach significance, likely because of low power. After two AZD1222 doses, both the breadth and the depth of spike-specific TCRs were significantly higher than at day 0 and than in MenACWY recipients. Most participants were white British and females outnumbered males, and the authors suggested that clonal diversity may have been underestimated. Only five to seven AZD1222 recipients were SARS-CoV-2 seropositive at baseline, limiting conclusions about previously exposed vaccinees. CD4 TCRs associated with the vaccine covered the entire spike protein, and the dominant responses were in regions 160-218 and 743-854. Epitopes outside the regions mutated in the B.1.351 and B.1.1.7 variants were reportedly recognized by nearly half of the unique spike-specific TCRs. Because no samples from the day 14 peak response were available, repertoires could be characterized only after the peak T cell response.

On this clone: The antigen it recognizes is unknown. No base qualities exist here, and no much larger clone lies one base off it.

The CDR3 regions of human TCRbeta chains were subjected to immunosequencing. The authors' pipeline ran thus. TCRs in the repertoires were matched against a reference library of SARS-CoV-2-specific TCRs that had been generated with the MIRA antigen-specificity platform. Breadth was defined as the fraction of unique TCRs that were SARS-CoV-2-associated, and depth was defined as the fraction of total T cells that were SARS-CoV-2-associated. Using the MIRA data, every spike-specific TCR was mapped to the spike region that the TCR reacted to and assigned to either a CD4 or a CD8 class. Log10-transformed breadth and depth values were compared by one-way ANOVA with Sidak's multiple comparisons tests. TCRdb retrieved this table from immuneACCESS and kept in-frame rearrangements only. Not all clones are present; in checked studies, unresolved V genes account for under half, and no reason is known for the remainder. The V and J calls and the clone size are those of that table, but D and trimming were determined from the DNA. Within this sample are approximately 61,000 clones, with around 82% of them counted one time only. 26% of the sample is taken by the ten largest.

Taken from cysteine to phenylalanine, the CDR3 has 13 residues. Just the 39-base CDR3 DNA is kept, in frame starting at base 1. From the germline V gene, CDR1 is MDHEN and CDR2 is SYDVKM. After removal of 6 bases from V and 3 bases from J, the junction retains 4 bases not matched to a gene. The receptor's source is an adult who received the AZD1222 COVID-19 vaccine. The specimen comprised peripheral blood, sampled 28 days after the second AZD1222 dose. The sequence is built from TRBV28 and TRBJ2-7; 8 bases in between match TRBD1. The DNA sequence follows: TGTGCCAGCAGCCTCGACAGGGGCTACGAGCAGTACTTC. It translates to CASSLDRGYEQYF.